This passage covers 3 T cell receptor beta chains from one sample sequenced in a study of cytomegalovirus exposure and HLA in healthy donors. A multiplex PCR was run with 60 Vbeta primers and 13 Jbeta primers. Sequencing used immunoSEQ multiplex PCR; TCRdb keeps in-frame clones, though not all of them. The table lists fewer than 150,000 clones. What was sequenced was PBMCs. These receptors came from a woman aged 55-69 years in good health and CMV-seronegative.

The chain employs TRBV6-1 and TRBJ2-7, with D possibly being TRBD2 (6 bases). From germline, CDR1 is MNHNS and CDR2 SASEGT. The V and J ends lost 4 bases and 3 bases respectively, with 16 bases between them. The length of the CDR3 is 15 residues. The chain's CDR3 is CASSGTGGLSYEQYF. CDR3 coding DNA: TGTGCCAGCAGTGGGACCGGGGGACTCAGCTACGAGCAGTACTTC.

The chain couples TRBV6-5 to TRBJ1-1; 8 bases are shared with TRBD1. Germline V lookup: CDR1 MNHEY, CDR2 SVGAGI. This CDR3 is built from 14 residues. J lost 1 base, V lost 6 bases, and 4 bases had no gene match. CDR3 nucleotides: TGTGCCAGCAGGCCTGGGACAGGGAACACTGAAGCTTTCTTT. Protein: CASRPGTGNTEAFF.

The chain links TRBV6-1 to TRBJ1-2; perhaps TRBD1 as D (5 bases). Germline CDR1 and CDR2: MNHNS and SASEGT. The CDR3 extends over 14 amino acids. Trimming shortened V by 6 bases and J by 0 bases, and 11 bases separated the two germline ends. The CDR3 region is CASRVDSPNYGYTF. The CDR3, as DNA: TGTGCCAGCAGAGTTGACAGTCCTAACTATGGCTACACCTTC.